Below, 5 T cell receptor beta chains from the same sample are listed, as sequenced in a study of blood T cells in healthy people across ages. A sample-barcoded 5' primer and a J-beta primer mix were used in a second PCR of about 6 to 12 cycles. TCRdb used MiXCR to reprocess the 5' RACE reads, holding one entry per CDR3 protein. The sample carries 800,000 to 1,000,000 distinct CDR3 sequences, about 48% recorded once. The sequencing input was blood. The source is a man aged 25-40 years in good health.

The CDR3 bases are TGCAGTGCCGACGCCGGGAGCGGCGGCACAGATACGCAGTATTTT. Encoded protein: CSADAGSGGTDTQYF. This chain links TRBV20-1 with TRBJ2-3; a possible D gene is TRBD2 (6 bases). The germline V gene encodes CDR1 DFQATT and CDR2 SNEGSKA (reference sequence). V lost 6 bases and J lost 1, with 17 bases in between. The CDR3 consists of 15 residues.

Worth noting for this clonotype: One end of the junction fails to match germline, which may point to a read error. The rearrangement links TRBV6-5 to TRBJ2-1; TRBD1 aligns across 8 bases. The V gene's germline CDR1 is MNHEY and CDR2 SVGAGI. The CDR3 has 15 amino acids. The CDR3 is CASSYQGARANEQFF. Here the CDR3 DNA reads TGTGCTAGCAGTTACCAGGGGGCAAGGGCCAATGAGCAGTTCTTC.

The rearrangement links TRBV9 to TRBJ1-1; tentative D call: TRBD1 (5 bases). Germline loops: CDR1 SGDLS, CDR2 YYNGEE. CDR3 length: 13 residues. V was shortened by 3 bases and J by 6 bases, with 12 bases between the two germline ends. In DNA, the CDR3 is TGTGCCAGCAGCGAACCTTGGGGGTCTGAAGCTTTCTTT. Amino acids: CASSEPWGSEAFF.

CDR3 DNA: TGTGCCAGCAGCAAGCGACTAACAGATACGCAGTATTTT. Translated: CASSKRLTDTQYF. V gene TRBV7-2 combines with J gene TRBJ2-3; maybe TRBD2 (5 bases). The CDR3 length is 13 residues. The germline V and J ends were trimmed by 5 bases and 3 bases, with 9 bases remaining between them. In germline, CDR1 is SGHTA, CDR2 FQGNSA.

J is TRBJ2-1 and V is TRBV6-1; 8 bases align to TRBD1. Per germline, CDR1 MNHNS and CDR2 SASEGT. After removal of 8 bases from V and 7 bases from J, the junction contained 13 bases not matched to a gene. This CDR3 spans 15 amino acids. The CDR3 DNA follows: TGTGCCAGCCGGCCAGGGGGCACTGGGGAAAATGAGCAGTTCTTC. This gives the protein CASRPGGTGENEQFF.